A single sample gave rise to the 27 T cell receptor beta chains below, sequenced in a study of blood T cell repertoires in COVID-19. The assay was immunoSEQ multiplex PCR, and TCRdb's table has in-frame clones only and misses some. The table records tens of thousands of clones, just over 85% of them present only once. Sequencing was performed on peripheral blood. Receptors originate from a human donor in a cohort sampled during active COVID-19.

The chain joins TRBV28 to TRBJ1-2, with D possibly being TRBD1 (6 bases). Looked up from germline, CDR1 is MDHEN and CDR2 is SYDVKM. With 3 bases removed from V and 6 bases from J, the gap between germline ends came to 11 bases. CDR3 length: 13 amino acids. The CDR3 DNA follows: TGTGCCAGCAGTTTCCGGGGGGGGCATGGCTACACCTTC. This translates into CASSFRGGHGYTF.

The chain's CDR3 is CASSSYSGSRYEQYF. The CDR3 bases are TGCGCCAGCAGCTCTTATAGCGGGAGTCGCTACGAGCAGTACTTC. The gene calls are TRBV4-3 and TRBJ2-7; TRBD2 agrees at 9 bases. Per germline, CDR1 LGHNA and CDR2 YSLEER. J was trimmed by 3 bases and V by 5 bases; bases with no gene match: 8. The CDR3 runs to 15 residues.

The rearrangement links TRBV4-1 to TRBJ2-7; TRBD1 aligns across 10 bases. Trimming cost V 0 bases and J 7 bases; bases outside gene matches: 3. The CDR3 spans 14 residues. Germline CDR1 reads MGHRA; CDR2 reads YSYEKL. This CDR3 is CASSQEGQGLEQYF. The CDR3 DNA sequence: TGCGCCAGCAGCCAAGAGGGACAGGGGTTAGAGCAGTACTTC.

The CDR3 loop is CASSPFSGDGYEQYF. CDR3 sequence (DNA): TGTGCCAGCAGCCCCTTTAGCGGGGACGGGTACGAGCAGTACTTC. The chain uses TRBV7-2 and TRBJ2-7; TRBD2 aligns across 8 bases. J lost 4 bases, V lost 5 bases, and 10 bases had no gene match. This CDR3 is built from 15 residues. CDR1 is SGHTA and CDR2 is FQGNSA in the germline V gene.

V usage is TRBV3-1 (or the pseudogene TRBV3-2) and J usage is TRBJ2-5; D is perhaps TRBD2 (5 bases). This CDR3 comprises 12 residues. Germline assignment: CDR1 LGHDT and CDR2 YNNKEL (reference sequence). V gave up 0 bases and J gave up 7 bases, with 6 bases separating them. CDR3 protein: CASSQEGRTQYF. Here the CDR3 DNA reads TGTGCCAGCAGCCAAGAAGGGAGGACCCAGTACTTC.

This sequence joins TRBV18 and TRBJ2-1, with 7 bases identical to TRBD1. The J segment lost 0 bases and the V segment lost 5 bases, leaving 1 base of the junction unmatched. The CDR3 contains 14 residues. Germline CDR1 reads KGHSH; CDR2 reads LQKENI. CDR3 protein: CASSRDSSYNEQFF. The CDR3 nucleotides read TGTGCCAGCTCAAGGGACAGCTCCTACAATGAGCAGTTCTTC.

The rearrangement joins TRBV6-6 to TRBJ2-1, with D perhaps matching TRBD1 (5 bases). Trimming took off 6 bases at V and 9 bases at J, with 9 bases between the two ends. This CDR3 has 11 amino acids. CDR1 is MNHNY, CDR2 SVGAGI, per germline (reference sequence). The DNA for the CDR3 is TGTGCCAGCAGCCCCCAGGGTGAGCAGTTCTTC. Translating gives CASSPQGEQFF.

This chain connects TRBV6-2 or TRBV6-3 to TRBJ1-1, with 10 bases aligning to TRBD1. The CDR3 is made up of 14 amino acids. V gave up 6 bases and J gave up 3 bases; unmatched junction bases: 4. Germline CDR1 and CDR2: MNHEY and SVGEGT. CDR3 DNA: TGTGCCAGCAGCCGACAGGGGGCTTACACTGAAGCTTTCTTT. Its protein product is CASSRQGAYTEAFF.

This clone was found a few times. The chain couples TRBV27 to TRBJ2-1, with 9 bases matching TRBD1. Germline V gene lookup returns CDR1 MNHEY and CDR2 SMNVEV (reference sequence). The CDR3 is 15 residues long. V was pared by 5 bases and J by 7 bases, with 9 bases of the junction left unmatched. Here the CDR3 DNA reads TGTGCCAGCAGTCGGACAGGGGAACTTACAAATGAGCAGTTCTTC. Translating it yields CASSRTGELTNEQFF.

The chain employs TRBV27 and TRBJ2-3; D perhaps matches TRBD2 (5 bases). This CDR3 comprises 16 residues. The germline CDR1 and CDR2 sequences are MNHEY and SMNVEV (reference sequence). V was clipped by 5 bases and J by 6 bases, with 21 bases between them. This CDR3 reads CASSRASTSLGDTQYF. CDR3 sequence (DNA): TGTGCCAGCAGTCGGGCTAGCACCTCTCTGGGGGATACGCAGTATTTT.

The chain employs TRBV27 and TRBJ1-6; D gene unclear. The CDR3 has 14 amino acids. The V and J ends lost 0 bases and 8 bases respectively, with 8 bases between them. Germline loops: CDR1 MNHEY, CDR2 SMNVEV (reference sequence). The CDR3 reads CASSLSPMYSPLHF. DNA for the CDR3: TGTGCCAGCAGTTTATCCCCTATGTATTCACCCCTCCACTTT.

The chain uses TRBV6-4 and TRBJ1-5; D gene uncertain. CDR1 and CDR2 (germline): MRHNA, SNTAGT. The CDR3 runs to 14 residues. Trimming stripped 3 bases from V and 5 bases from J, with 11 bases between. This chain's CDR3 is CASSDIPGDQPQHF. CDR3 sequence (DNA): TGTGCCAGCAGTGATATTCCGGGTGATCAGCCCCAGCATTTT.

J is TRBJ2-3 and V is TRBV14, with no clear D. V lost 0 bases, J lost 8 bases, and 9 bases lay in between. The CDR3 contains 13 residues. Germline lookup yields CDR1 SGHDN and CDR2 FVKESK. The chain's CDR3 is CASSQDLYSTQYF. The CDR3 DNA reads TGTGCCAGCAGCCAAGATCTCTACAGTACGCAGTATTTT. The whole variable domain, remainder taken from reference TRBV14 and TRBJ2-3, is EAGVTQFPSHSVIEKGQTVTLRCDPISGHDNLYWYRRVMGKEIKFLLHFVKESKQDESGMPNNRFLAERTGGTYSTLKVQPAELEDSGVYFCASSQDLYSTQYFGPGTRLTVL.

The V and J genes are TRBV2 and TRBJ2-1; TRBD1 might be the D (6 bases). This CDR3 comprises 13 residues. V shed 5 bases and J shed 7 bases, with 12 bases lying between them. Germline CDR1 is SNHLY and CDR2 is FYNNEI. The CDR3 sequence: CASSPLQGNEQFF. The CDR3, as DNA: TGTGCCAGCAGTCCACTACAGGGTAATGAGCAGTTCTTC. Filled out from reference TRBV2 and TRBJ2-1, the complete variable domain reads EPEVTQTPSHQVTQMGQEVILRCVPISNHLYFYWYRQILGQKVEFLVSFYNNEISEKSEIFDDQFSVERPDGSNFTLKIRSTKLEDSAMYFCASSPLQGNEQFFGPGTRLTVL.

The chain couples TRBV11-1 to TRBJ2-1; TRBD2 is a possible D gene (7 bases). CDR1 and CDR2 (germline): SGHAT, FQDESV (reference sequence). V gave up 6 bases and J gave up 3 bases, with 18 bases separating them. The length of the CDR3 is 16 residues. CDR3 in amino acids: CASSSQPGGLYNEQFF. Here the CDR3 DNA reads TGTGCCAGCAGTTCTCAACCCGGGGGGCTCTACAATGAGCAGTTCTTC.

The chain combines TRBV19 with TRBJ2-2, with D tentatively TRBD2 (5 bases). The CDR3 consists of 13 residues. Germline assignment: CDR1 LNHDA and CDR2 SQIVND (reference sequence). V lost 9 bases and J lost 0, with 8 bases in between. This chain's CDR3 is CASSGTNTGELFF. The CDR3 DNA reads TGTGCCAGCTCCGGGACGAACACCGGGGAGCTGTTTTTT.

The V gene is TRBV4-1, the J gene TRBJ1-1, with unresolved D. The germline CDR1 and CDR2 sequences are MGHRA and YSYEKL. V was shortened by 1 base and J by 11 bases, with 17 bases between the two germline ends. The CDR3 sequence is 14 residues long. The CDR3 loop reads CASSQARDSSGAFF. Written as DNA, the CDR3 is TGCGCCAGCAGCCAAGCGAGAGATAGTAGCGGTGCTTTCTTT.

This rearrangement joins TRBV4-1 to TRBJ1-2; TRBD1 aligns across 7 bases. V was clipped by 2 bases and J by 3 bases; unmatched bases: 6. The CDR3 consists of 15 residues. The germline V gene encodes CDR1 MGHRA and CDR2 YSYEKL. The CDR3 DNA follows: TGCGCCAGCAGCCAACCACAGGGGACCGACTATGGCTACACCTTC. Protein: CASSQPQGTDYGYTF.

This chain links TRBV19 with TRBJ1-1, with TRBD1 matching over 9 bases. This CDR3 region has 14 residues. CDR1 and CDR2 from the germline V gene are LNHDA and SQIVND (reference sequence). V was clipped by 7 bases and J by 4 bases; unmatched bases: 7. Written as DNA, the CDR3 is TGTGCCAGTATAGGGACAGGGCAAAGCACTGAAGCTTTCTTT. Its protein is CASIGTGQSTEAFF.

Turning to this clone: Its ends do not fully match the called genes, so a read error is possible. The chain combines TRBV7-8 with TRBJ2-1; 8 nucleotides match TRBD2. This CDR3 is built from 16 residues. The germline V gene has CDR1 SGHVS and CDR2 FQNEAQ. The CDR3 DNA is TGTGCCAGCAGCCTAGCGGCTAGCGGGCGTTTTGGGGGGCAGTTCTTC. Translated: CASSLAASGRFGGQFF.

Here the CDR3 DNA reads TGTGCCAGCAGCCAAGATGTTACCTTTTCATCGGGGGGGCCTTCGCAGTATTTT. This gives the protein CASSQDVTFSSGGPSQYF. This chain uses TRBV4-2 with TRBJ2-3, with 8 bases matching TRBD2. The junction had 18 bases not matched to a gene; V was cut back by 0 bases and J by 10 bases. The CDR3 length is 18 residues. Germline V gene data show CDR1 as LGHNA and CDR2 as YNFKEQ.

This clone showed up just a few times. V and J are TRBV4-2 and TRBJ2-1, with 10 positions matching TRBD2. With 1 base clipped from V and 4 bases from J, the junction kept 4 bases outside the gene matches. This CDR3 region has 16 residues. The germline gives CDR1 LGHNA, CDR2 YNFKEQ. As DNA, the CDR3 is TGTGCCAGCAGCCAAGTCGGGACTAGCGCATACAATGAGCAGTTCTTC. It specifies CASSQVGTSAYNEQFF.

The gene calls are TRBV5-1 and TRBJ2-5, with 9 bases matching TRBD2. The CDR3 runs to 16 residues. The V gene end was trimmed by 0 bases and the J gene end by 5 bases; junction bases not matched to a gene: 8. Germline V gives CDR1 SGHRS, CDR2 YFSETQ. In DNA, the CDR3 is TGCGCCAGCAGCTTGGGCCCTAGCGGGATGTCGGAGACCCAGTACTTC. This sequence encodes CASSLGPSGMSETQYF.

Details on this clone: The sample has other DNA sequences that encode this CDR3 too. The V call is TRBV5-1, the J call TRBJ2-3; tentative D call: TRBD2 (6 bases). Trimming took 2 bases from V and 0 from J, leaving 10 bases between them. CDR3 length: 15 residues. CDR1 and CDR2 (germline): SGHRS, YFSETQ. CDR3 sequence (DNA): TGCGCCAGCAGCTTAGGCGGGGCTAGCACAGATACGCAGTATTTT. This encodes CASSLGGASTDTQYF.

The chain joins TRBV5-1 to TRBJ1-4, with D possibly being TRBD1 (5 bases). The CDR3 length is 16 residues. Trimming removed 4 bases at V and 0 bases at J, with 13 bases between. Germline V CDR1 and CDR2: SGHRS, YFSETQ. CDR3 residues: CASSPARQTTNEKLFF. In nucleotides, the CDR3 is TGCGCCAGCAGCCCGGCTCGACAGACAACTAATGAAAAACTGTTTTTT.

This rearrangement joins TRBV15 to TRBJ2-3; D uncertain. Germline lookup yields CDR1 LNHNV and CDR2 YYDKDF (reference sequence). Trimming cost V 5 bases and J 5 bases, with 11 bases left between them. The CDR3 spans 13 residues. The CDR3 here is CATSPPGVDTQYF. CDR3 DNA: TGTGCCACCAGCCCGCCAGGTGTAGATACGCAGTATTTT. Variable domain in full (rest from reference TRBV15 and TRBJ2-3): DAMVIQNPRYQVTQFGKPVTLSCSQTLNHNVMYWYQQKSSQAPKLLFHYYDKDFNNEADTPDNFQSRRPNTSFCFLDIRSPGLGDTAMYLCATSPPGVDTQYFGPGTRLTVL.

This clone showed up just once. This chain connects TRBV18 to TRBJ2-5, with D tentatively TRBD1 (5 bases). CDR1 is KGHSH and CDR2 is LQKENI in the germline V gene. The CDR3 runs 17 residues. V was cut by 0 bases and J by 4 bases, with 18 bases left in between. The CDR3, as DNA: TGTGCCAGCTCACCACCGGTGTCGGCAGGGATCGGAGAGACCCAGTACTTC. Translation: CASSPPVSAGIGETQYF.